The following is a TCR beta chain sequence with its context. These data are taken from a study of blood T cells in healthy people across ages. Donor samples were obtained from healthy Caucasian individuals from Russia, aged about 6 to 95. Primers used in a second PCR of about 7 to 12 cycles were a sample-barcoded 5' primer and a J-beta primer mix. TCRdb ran MiXCR on the 5' RACE reads and lists one entry per CDR3 protein. The sample lists approximately 900,000 distinct CDR3 sequences; 25% to 35% were seen once. Per germline, CDR1 PRHDT and CDR2 FYEKMQ (reference sequence). V dropped 6 bases and J dropped 6 bases, with 8 bases sitting between them. The CDR3 is 11 amino acids. This same sample was also taken into another study, of T cells of mothers and their children. That work contributes: Related mother and child pairs showed slightly greater overlap (not significant) than unrelated pairs did.

The rearrangement joins TRBV13 to TRBJ1-2; D not resolved. What was sequenced was blood. The clonotype was recovered from a middle-aged woman in good health. This CDR3 is CASSPRDGYTF. The CDR3 DNA reads TGTGCCAGCAGTCCTCGAGATGGCTACACCTTC.